Below, 25 T cell receptor beta chains from the same sample are listed, as sequenced in a study of cytomegalovirus exposure and HLA in healthy donors. The PCR employed 60 Vbeta primers together with 13 Jbeta primers. The protocol was immunoSEQ multiplex PCR, while the TCRdb copy is restricted to in-frame clones and leaves out a portion. The sample shows around 150,000 clones, just under 80% of them seen only once. Sequencing was performed on PBMCs. These receptors originate from a male donor in good health and CMV-seronegative.

This chain joins TRBV2 and TRBJ2-7, with D possibly TRBD2 on 6 matching bases. The germline V gene encodes CDR1 SNHLY and CDR2 FYNNEI. This CDR3 is built from 14 residues. Trimming took 4 bases from V and 3 from J, leaving 13 bases between them. CDR3 sequence (DNA): TGTGCCAGCAGTGCCCGATGGGGGGTCTACGAGCAGTACTTC. Translation gives CASSARWGVYEQYF.

Notes on this clone: Other DNA sequences in the sample encode the same CDR3. The chain is built from TRBV7-6 and TRBJ2-5; D gene unclear. The germline CDR1 and CDR2 sequences are SGHVS and FNYEAQ. Trimming pared 1 base from V and 4 bases from J, leaving 4 bases between. The length of the CDR3 is 12 residues. The CDR3 loop is CASSLERETQYF. CDR3 DNA sequence: TGTGCCAGCAGCTTAGAGAGAGAGACCCAGTACTTC.

In this sample, this clone turned up once. The V and J genes are TRBV6-1 and TRBJ1-5; TRBD1 matches at 8 bases. Germline V gene data show CDR1 as MNHNS and CDR2 as SASEGT. V shed 10 bases, J shed 2 bases, and the junction held 7 bases outside the gene matches. The CDR3 covers 14 residues. The CDR3 nucleotides are TGTGCCATGATCGACAGGGGAGGCAATCAGCCCCAGCATTTT. Translating gives CAMIDRGGNQPQHF.

This sequence joins TRBV7-2 and TRBJ1-2, with a weak D call TRBD1 (6 bases). Trimming took 7 bases from V and 4 from J, leaving 10 bases between them. Germline loops: CDR1 SGHTA, CDR2 FQGNSA. The CDR3 sequence is 12 residues long. The CDR3 nucleotides read TGTGCCAGCACCCGGACAGTCTATGGCTACACCTTC. Amino acids: CASTRTVYGYTF.

This clone was seen a few times. The chain has TRBV15 and TRBJ1-4; D unresolved. Germline V lookup: CDR1 LNHNV, CDR2 YYDKDF (reference sequence). This CDR3 region has 15 residues. The V and J ends lost 0 bases and 0 bases respectively, with 5 bases between them. The CDR3, as DNA: TGTGCCACCAGCAGAGACACTTCAACTAATGAAAAACTGTTTTTT. It encodes CATSRDTSTNEKLFF.

V usage is TRBV7-2 and J usage is TRBJ1-5; 10 nucleotides agree with TRBD1. The CDR3 extends over 18 amino acids. Germline V gene lookup returns CDR1 SGHTA and CDR2 FQGNSA. The J segment lost 1 base and the V segment lost 5 bases, leaving 11 bases of the junction unmatched. CDR3 in DNA: TGTGCCAGCAGCCCCTGGGGGAGACAGGGGGCGAGCAATCAGCCCCAGCATTTT. It codes for CASSPWGRQGASNQPQHF.

The chain links TRBV9 to TRBJ1-5; D is perhaps TRBD1 (6 bases). V lost 6 bases to trimming and J lost 5 bases, with 18 bases between them. The germline CDR1 and CDR2 sequences are SGDLS and YYNGEE. CDR3 length: 15 residues. The CDR3 reads CASNPSGAADQPQHF. The CDR3 coding sequence is TGTGCCAGCAACCCTTCAGGGGCAGCGGATCAGCCCCAGCATTTT.

This clone appeared once. The chain combines TRBV7-9 with TRBJ2-2; D gene ambiguous. Trimming took off 8 bases at V and 10 bases at J, with 11 bases between the two ends. The germline gives CDR1 SEHNR, CDR2 FQNEAQ (reference sequence). CDR3 length: 11 residues. This chain's CDR3 is CASFPFPELFF. Written as DNA, the CDR3 is TGTGCCAGCTTCCCCTTCCCGGAGCTGTTTTTT.

The chain has TRBV4-2 and TRBJ1-1, with 7 bases matching TRBD1. Trimming cost V 2 bases and J 3 bases; bases outside gene matches: 6. The CDR3 runs 15 residues. Per germline, CDR1 LGHNA and CDR2 YNFKEQ. CDR3 sequence: CASSQPDRADTEAFF. DNA for the CDR3: TGTGCCAGCAGCCAACCCGACAGGGCCGACACTGAAGCTTTCTTT.

This clone appeared once. The CDR3 sequence is CATSGDRGLPMGANVLTF. CDR3 nucleotides: TGTGCCACCAGCGGCGACAGGGGGCTCCCCATGGGGGCCAACGTCCTGACTTTC. V usage is TRBV15 and J usage is TRBJ2-6; 10 nucleotides line up with TRBD1. V dropped 5 bases and J dropped 4; count of bases not matched to a gene: 11. Germline CDR1 reads LNHNV; CDR2 reads YYDKDF (reference sequence). CDR3 length equals 18 residues.

This clone was seen once. This rearrangement joins TRBV6-1 to TRBJ1-2, with D possibly being TRBD1 (6 bases). Trimming left V 6 bases short and J 0 bases short, with 14 bases between. Looked up from germline, CDR1 is MNHNS and CDR2 is SASEGT. The CDR3 runs to 15 residues. CDR3 sequence: CASRRTDSTNYGYTF. CDR3 DNA sequence: TGTGCCAGCAGGCGGACAGATAGTACTAACTATGGCTACACCTTC.

The chain links TRBV18 to TRBJ2-7; 12 positions agree with TRBD1. V was pared by 2 bases and J by 5 bases, with 1 base of the junction left unmatched. The CDR3 totals 14 residues. Germline assignment: CDR1 KGHSH and CDR2 LQKENI. CDR3 sequence reads: CASSPGTGGNEQYF. CDR3 in DNA: TGTGCCAGCTCACCAGGGACAGGGGGCAACGAGCAGTACTTC.

The rearrangement links TRBV19 to TRBJ1-5; 7 bases map to TRBD1. Germline assignment: CDR1 LNHDA and CDR2 SQIVND (reference sequence). The CDR3 covers 16 residues. Trimming took 6 bases from V and 0 from J; bases not matched to a gene: 8. CDR3 nucleotides: TGTGCCAGTAGCGTTGGGACAGCCTATAGCAATCAGCCCCAGCATTTT. Translated: CASSVGTAYSNQPQHF.

The gene calls are TRBV4-2 and TRBJ1-2; weak D call: TRBD1 (6 bases). V was cut by 3 bases and J by 3 bases, with 14 bases left in between. CDR3 length: 15 residues. CDR1 and CDR2 from the germline V gene are LGHNA and YNFKEQ. CDR3 coding DNA: TGTGCCAGCAGCCAGGCGCCGGGGGGCGACTATGGCTACACCTTC. Its translation is CASSQAPGGDYGYTF.

The rearrangement uses TRBV9 and TRBJ2-3; possibly TRBD2 for D (6 bases). The CDR3 is made up of 15 amino acids. V was pared by 2 bases and J by 1 base, with 11 bases between. Germline V CDR1 and CDR2: SGDLS, YYNGEE. The CDR3 loop is CASSVGLARTDTQYF. The DNA for the CDR3 is TGTGCCAGCAGCGTGGGGCTAGCGCGCACAGATACGCAGTATTTT.

The chain links TRBV10-1 to TRBJ1-1; D is possibly TRBD1 (6 bases). This CDR3 is built from 14 residues. Deletions cut 0 bases from V and 7 bases from J, with 12 bases between. Germline V lookup: CDR1 WNHNN, CDR2 SYGVQD (reference sequence). Here the CDR3 DNA reads TGCGCCAGCAGTGAGTCGGGGGGGGCAGTTGAAGCTTTCTTT. Its translation: CASSESGGAVEAFF.

V is TRBV18 and J is TRBJ2-7; 9 nucleotides agree with TRBD1. Losses at the gene ends were 2 bases for V and 0 bases for J; bases not matched to a gene: 5. Per the germline V gene, CDR1 is KGHSH and CDR2 is LQKENI. There are 16 residues in the CDR3. DNA of the CDR3: TGTGCCAGCTCACCAACTCGGACAGGGGCCTCCTACGAGCAGTACTTC. This translates into CASSPTRTGASYEQYF.

J is TRBJ2-1 and V is TRBV11-2, with 9 bases lining up with TRBD1. J gave up 6 bases and V 4 bases, and 4 bases lay outside the gene matches. Germline V CDR1 and CDR2: SGHAT, FQNNGV. The CDR3 loop spans 14 amino acids. Here the CDR3 DNA reads TGTGCCAGCAGCTCCGGGACAGGGACCAATGAGCAGTTCTTC. Protein sequence: CASSSGTGTNEQFF.

The chain carries TRBV4-3 and TRBJ2-4; D might be TRBD2 (6 bases). Trimming removed 1 base at V and 3 bases at J, with 16 bases between. There are 17 residues in the CDR3. Germline lookup yields CDR1 LGHNA and CDR2 YSLEER. The CDR3 spells CASSQGAAGRGKNIQYF. The DNA for the CDR3 is TGCGCCAGCAGCCAAGGGGCAGCAGGGCGGGGCAAAAACATTCAGTACTTC.

The chain uses TRBV6-1 and TRBJ1-5; D uncertain. V lost 7 bases to trimming and J lost 0 bases, with 7 bases between them. Germline assignment: CDR1 MNHNS and CDR2 SASEGT. The CDR3 totals 13 residues. The chain's CDR3 is CASTLYSNQPQHF. In DNA form, the CDR3 reads TGTGCCAGCACACTCTATAGCAATCAGCCCCAGCATTTT.

The rearrangement uses TRBV13 and TRBJ1-6; maybe TRBD1 (5 bases). The V end was cut by 5 bases, the J end by 8 bases, with 16 bases between. Germline V gene lookup returns CDR1 PRHDT and CDR2 FYEKMQ (reference sequence). The CDR3 spans 15 residues. The CDR3 nucleotides are TGTGCCAGCAGCACCCAGGGTGCACTTCATTCACCCCTCCACTTT. Protein sequence: CASSTQGALHSPLHF.

The J gene is TRBJ2-7, the V gene TRBV6-1; D remains ambiguous. This CDR3 has 12 amino acids. Germline CDR1 is MNHNS and CDR2 is SASEGT. Trimming cost V 7 bases and J 0 bases, with 7 bases left between them. The DNA for the CDR3 is TGTGCCAGCATCCGGAGCTCCTACGAGCAGTACTTC. Encoded protein: CASIRSSYEQYF.

This clone occurred a few times. The chain recombines TRBV4-3 with TRBJ1-3; weak D call: TRBD1 (5 bases). Germline V gene data show CDR1 as LGHNA and CDR2 as YSLEER. The CDR3 has 14 amino acids. The V gene lost 4 bases and the J gene lost 1 base, with 8 bases spanning the gap. Here the CDR3 DNA reads TGCGCCAGCAGCCCACGGGGGTCTGGAAACACCATATATTTT. Protein product: CASSPRGSGNTIYF.

In its sample, this clone was seen a few times. V gene TRBV5-1 combines with J gene TRBJ2-1, with 11 bases matching TRBD1. V lost 0 bases and J lost 5; bases outside the gene matches: 1. The CDR3 has 15 residues. The V gene's germline CDR1 is SGHRS and CDR2 YFSETQ. This CDR3 reads CASSLAGQGDNEQFF. In DNA form, the CDR3 reads TGCGCCAGCAGCTTGGCGGGACAGGGGGACAATGAGCAGTTCTTC.

This chain connects TRBV18 to TRBJ2-5, with TRBD2 matching over 11 bases. CDR1 and CDR2 from the germline V gene are KGHSH and LQKENI. The ends lost 6 bases at V and 2 bases at J; junction bases unmatched: 5. The CDR3 consists of 15 residues. Written as DNA, the CDR3 is TGTGCCAGCTCCCTAGCGGGGGGCCTGCAAGAGACCCAGTACTTC. It encodes CASSLAGGLQETQYF. The full variable domain, with the rest looked up from reference TRBV18 and TRBJ2-5, is NAGVMQNPRHLVRRRGQEARLRCSPMKGHSHVYWYRQLPEEGLKFMVYLQKENIIDESGMPKERFSAEFPKEGPSILRIQQVVRGDSAAYFCASSLAGGLQETQYFGPGTRLLVL.